This T cell receptor beta chain came from a study of CD8 T cells in Susac syndrome. RNA was extracted with the RNeasy kit, and a quantity of 0.5 to 1 ug was reverse transcribed using random hexamers. TCRdb ran MiXCR on the immunoSEQ multiplex PCR reads and lists one entry per CDR3 protein. The sample holds about 200,000 distinct CDR3 sequences, about 96% seen once. This CDR3 has 15 residues. With 5 bases removed from V and 3 bases from J, the gap between germline ends came to 16 bases. Germline CDR1 reads SGHTA; CDR2 reads FQGTGA. TEMRA cells underwent FACS enrichment and CD8+ and CD4+ T cells underwent negative isolation.

The specimen sequenced was CD4+ T cells from PBMCs. V and J are TRBV7-3 and TRBJ1-2, with D maybe TRBD1 (6 bases). This TCR was sampled from a human donor with multiple sclerosis. The CDR3 loop is CASSPGAGVDYGYTF. DNA for the CDR3: TGTGCCAGCAGCCCTGGTGCAGGGGTCGACTATGGCTACACCTTC.